In this sample, the clone carrying this T cell receptor beta chain turned up a few times. The antigen remains unidentified. The CDR3 covers 18 residues. Deletions cut 5 bases from V and 3 bases from J, with 27 bases between. The germline V gene encodes CDR1 SGHKS and CDR2 YYEKEE (reference sequence). This entry belongs to a study of blood T cells in healthy people across ages. Study-level points and caveats: Not knowing donor CMV status may have confounded expanded clonotype changes.

Primed by a sample-barcoded 5' primer and a J-beta primer mix, a second PCR proceeded for 7 to 11 cycles. TCRdb re-analysed the 5' RACE reads in MiXCR, keeping a single row per CDR3 protein. Here the sample spans fewer than 800,000 distinct CDR3 sequences, roughly 25% being singletons. The same specimen was also included in a second study, on T cells of mothers and their children. As that report states: The cDNA synthesis received all extracted RNA, at approximately 1.5 ug per 15 ul.

Sequencing input: blood. This sequence joins TRBV5-5 and TRBJ2-7; D is possibly TRBD1 or TRBD2 (5 bases each). This clonotype was sampled from a boy aged 5-17 years in good health. CDR3 nucleotide sequence: TGTGCCAGCAGTTCCCAACCGAATTCCGGGACGGGGATCTACGAGCAGTACTTC. Protein: CASSSQPNSGTGIYEQYF.